The 21 T cell receptor beta chains reported below all come from one sample, sequenced in a study of T cells in tuberculosis. Assay: immunoSEQ multiplex PCR; the TCRdb copy retains only in-frame clones and omits some. The table shows over 40,000 clones, with roughly 96% occurring only once. What was sequenced was PBMCs. These receptors came from a donor between 10 and 35 years old with latent tuberculosis or without tuberculosis infection.

V gene TRBV29-1 combines with J gene TRBJ1-1; weak D call: TRBD1 (5 bases). This CDR3 has 15 residues. Germline V CDR1 and CDR2: SQVTM, ANQGSEA. Trimming took off 1 base at V and 2 bases at J, with 14 bases between the two ends. Here the CDR3 DNA reads TGCAGCGTTGAAGGGTTCCAGGGCGGTAACACTGAAGCTTTCTTT. Translated: CSVEGFQGGNTEAFF. The variable domain in full, with the rest retrieved from reference TRBV29-1 and TRBJ1-1, is SAVISQKPSRDICQRGTSLTIQCQVDSQVTMMFWYRQQPGQSLTLIATANQGSEATYESGFVIDKFPISRPNLTFSTLTVSNMSPEDSSIYLCSVEGFQGGNTEAFFGQGTRLTVV.

A single count supports this clone. The genes are TRBV7-9 and TRBJ1-2, with a tentative D call TRBD1 (6 bases). The CDR3 is made up of 15 amino acids. Germline assignment: CDR1 SEHNR and CDR2 FQNEAQ (reference sequence). V was shortened by 1 base and J by 6 bases, with 15 bases between the two germline ends. The CDR3 DNA is TGTGCCAGCAGCTTAGAAGACAGGCTATTCAATGGCTACACCTTC. Protein: CASSLEDRLFNGYTF.

The chain has TRBV19 and TRBJ1-5; no firm D call. CDR3 length: 15 amino acids. Trimming took off 3 bases at V and 0 bases at J, with 9 bases between the two ends. From germline, CDR1 is LNHDA and CDR2 SQIVND (reference sequence). CDR3 bases: TGTGCCAGTAGTATCTCGAGATATAGCAATCAGCCCCAGCATTTT. Residues: CASSISRYSNQPQHF. The full variable domain, its missing parts supplied by reference TRBV19 and TRBJ1-5, is DGGITQSPKYLFRKEGQNVTLSCEQNLNHDAMYWYRQDPGQGLRLIYYSQIVNDFQKGDIAEGYSVSREKKESFPLTVTSAQKNPTAFYLCASSISRYSNQPQHFGDGTRLSIL.

The J gene is TRBJ2-7, the V gene TRBV6-6; 9 nucleotides line up with TRBD2. This CDR3 is built from 15 residues. The germline V gene encodes CDR1 MNHNY and CDR2 SVGAGI (reference sequence). The junction had 4 bases not matched to a gene; V was cut back by 2 bases and J by 2 bases. The DNA for the CDR3 is TGTGCCAGCAGTTACGCGGCTAGCGGGGCCTACGAGCAGTACTTC. It yields the protein CASSYAASGAYEQYF.

The chain joins TRBV5-1 to TRBJ1-6; the match to TRBD1 covers 7 bases. The CDR3 is 15 residues long. Germline values: CDR1 SGHRS, CDR2 YFSETQ. V shed 5 bases and J 7 bases; nucleotides not matched to a gene: 9. CDR3: CASSHRQGRNSPLHF. CDR3 DNA sequence: TGCGCCAGCAGTCACAGACAGGGTCGAAATTCACCCCTCCACTTT.

The J gene is TRBJ2-1, the V gene TRBV19, with D tentatively TRBD2 (6 bases). The ends were cut back, 6 bases at V and 0 bases at J, with 12 bases in the middle. Germline values: CDR1 LNHDA, CDR2 SQIVND (reference sequence). The CDR3 extends over 15 amino acids. In DNA, the CDR3 is TGTGCCAGTAGGAAGGACGGGAGCTCCTACAATGAGCAGTTCTTC. Translating it yields CASRKDGSSYNEQFF.

The genes are TRBV5-1 and TRBJ2-5; 8 bases align to TRBD1. V shed 6 bases, J shed 4 bases, and the junction held 5 bases outside the gene matches. Looked up from germline, CDR1 is SGHRS and CDR2 is YFSETQ. The CDR3 totals 13 residues. DNA for the CDR3: TGCGCCAGCATGGCTACAGGGGGAGAGACCCAGTACTTC. Its translation is CASMATGGETQYF.

The sample holds one count of this clone. J is TRBJ2-7 and V is TRBV18; D might be TRBD2 (5 bases). Trimming removed 2 bases at V and 2 bases at J, with 10 bases between. CDR1 is KGHSH, CDR2 LQKENI, per germline. The CDR3 has 14 amino acids. Written as DNA, the CDR3 is TGTGCCAGCTCACCATGGCGGGCCCCCTACGAGCAGTACTTC. It translates to CASSPWRAPYEQYF.

The chain combines TRBV27 with TRBJ2-3; TRBD2 matches 11 bases. V lost 6 bases to trimming and J lost 3 bases; unmatched junction nucleotides: 5. Per germline, CDR1 MNHEY and CDR2 SMNVEV (reference sequence). The CDR3 loop spans 15 amino acids. Here the CDR3 reads CASSWASGGTDTQYF. The CDR3 DNA reads TGTGCCAGCAGCTGGGCTAGCGGGGGGACAGATACGCAGTATTTT.

This sequence joins TRBV30 and TRBJ2-1; 11 nucleotides align to TRBD2. This CDR3 has 15 amino acids. Germline V gene sequence: CDR1 GTSNPN, CDR2 SVGIG (reference sequence). V lost 3 bases to trimming and J lost 7 bases; unmatched junction nucleotides: 8. CDR3 loop: CAWSVIAGGPNEQFF. CDR3 in DNA: TGTGCCTGGAGCGTAATAGCGGGGGGGCCGAATGAGCAGTTCTTC.

This rearrangement joins TRBV9 to TRBJ2-1, with TRBD2 as a possible D gene (6 bases). This CDR3 has 16 amino acids. V was trimmed by 0 bases and J by 6 bases, leaving 16 bases between them. The germline V gene has CDR1 SGDLS and CDR2 YYNGEE. The CDR3 bases are TGTGCCAGCAGCGTAGGCTCCCCGCGACTAGTCAATGAGCAGTTCTTC. It is translated as CASSVGSPRLVNEQFF.

The DNA for the CDR3 is TGTGCCAGCAGCGTAGGGCGGGTCAGCACAGATACGCAGTATTTT. This sequence encodes CASSVGRVSTDTQYF. The chain has TRBV9 and TRBJ2-3, with D possibly being TRBD2 (5 bases). The CDR3 totals 15 residues. Germline loops: CDR1 SGDLS, CDR2 YYNGEE. Deletions cut 0 bases from V and 0 bases from J, with 8 bases between.

The V and J genes are TRBV6-6 and TRBJ1-5, with 7 bases lining up with TRBD1. The CDR3 consists of 15 residues. Germline values: CDR1 MNHNY, CDR2 SVGAGI (reference sequence). Losses at the gene ends were 6 bases for V and 2 bases for J; bases not matched to a gene: 7. The CDR3 coding sequence is TGTGCCAGCAGGCCGACAGGGTTTGGCAATCAGCCCCAGCATTTT. Protein product: CASRPTGFGNQPQHF.

This chain links TRBV19 with TRBJ1-5, with D possibly matching TRBD1 (6 bases). The CDR3 runs to 15 residues. Trimming removed 6 bases from V and 3 bases from J, with 15 bases in between. Per the germline V gene, CDR1 is LNHDA and CDR2 is SQIVND (reference sequence). CDR3 sequence reads: CASSLGAGVNQPQHF. For the CDR3, the DNA is TGTGCCAGTAGCTTGGGTGCAGGGGTCAATCAGCCCCAGCATTTT.

This chain joins TRBV28 and TRBJ1-2; no reliable D call. This CDR3 has 15 amino acids. The germline V gene has CDR1 MDHEN and CDR2 SYDVKM. Trimming stripped 5 bases from V and 4 bases from J, with 17 bases between. CDR3 in amino acids: CASSPPPRGSYGYTF. CDR3 sequence (DNA): TGTGCCAGCAGTCCCCCCCCGAGAGGTAGCTATGGCTACACCTTC.

The rearrangement links TRBV5-1 to TRBJ2-7, with 9 bases matching TRBD1. CDR1 and CDR2 (germline): SGHRS, YFSETQ. V was clipped by 4 bases and J by 5 bases; unmatched bases: 13. The CDR3 spans 16 residues. CDR3 sequence reads: CASSIQGAPHADEQYF. CDR3 in DNA: TGCGCCAGCAGCATACAGGGGGCGCCCCACGCGGACGAGCAGTACTTC. The full variable domain, in which reference TRBV5-1 and TRBJ2-7 provide the parts outside the CDR3, is KAGVTQTPRYLIKTRGQQVTLSCSPISGHRSVSWYQQTPGQGLQFLFEYFSETQRNKGNFPGRFSGRQFSNSRSEMNVSTLELGDSALYLCASSIQGAPHADEQYFGPGTRLTVT.

This chain uses TRBV2 with TRBJ1-5, with 8 bases lining up with TRBD1. J was trimmed by 2 bases and V by 8 bases; bases with no gene match: 11. The CDR3 has 16 amino acids. Germline CDR1 is SNHLY and CDR2 is FYNNEI. The CDR3 DNA follows: TGTGCCAGCTCCACATCAGGGGGCCGAGGCAATCAGCCCCAGCATTTT. Translating it yields CASSTSGGRGNQPQHF.

The rearrangement links TRBV5-1 to TRBJ1-1; 7 bases align to TRBD1. Germline values: CDR1 SGHRS, CDR2 YFSETQ. This CDR3 comprises 14 residues. V lost 2 bases, J lost 2 bases, and 3 bases stayed unmatched. The chain's CDR3 is CASSLQGQNTEAFF. The CDR3 DNA sequence: TGCGCCAGCAGCTTACAGGGGCAAAACACTGAAGCTTTCTTT.

The V gene is TRBV5-1, the J gene TRBJ1-5; 10 bases fit TRBD1. This CDR3 region has 15 residues. Germline V CDR1 and CDR2: SGHRS, YFSETQ. V was clipped by 0 bases and J by 5 bases; unmatched bases: 2. CDR3 amino acids: CASSLGDRGDQPQHF. Written as DNA, the CDR3 is TGCGCCAGCAGCTTGGGGGACAGGGGCGATCAGCCCCAGCATTTT.

The V and J genes are TRBV6-5 and TRBJ1-1, with no clear D. V was clipped by 6 bases and J by 6 bases, with 11 bases between them. Germline-derived CDR1 and CDR2 are MNHEY and SVGAGI. The CDR3 spans 12 residues. Written as DNA, the CDR3 is TGTGCCAGCAGCCCCCCAGGTCCTGAAGCTTTCTTT. Its translation is CASSPPGPEAFF.

This sequence joins TRBV5-4 and TRBJ1-2; TRBD1 agrees at 9 bases. The V segment lost 4 bases and the J segment 7 bases; nucleotides outside the gene matches: 14. This CDR3 is built from 16 residues. Germline CDR1 is SGHNT and CDR2 is YYREEE (reference sequence). This CDR3 reads CASSPQGALTISGYTF. The CDR3 coding sequence is TGTGCCAGCAGCCCACAGGGGGCGTTAACCATAAGTGGCTACACCTTC.